This paragraph covers one T cell receptor beta chain sequence. This clonotype has at least ten counts. The target of this receptor is not known. It has no much larger one-base neighbor in the sample; base qualities were not kept. The reads were generated on an Illumina HiSeq 2000. TCR beta chain libraries were generated through multiplex PCR amplification. The amplified TCR beta chain products were analyzed by high-throughput sequencing. Through fastp at Q25 and MiXCR, TCRdb rebuilt clones from the public reads, retaining in-frame beta chains. For every CDR3 protein sequence, its rows merge into one entry that carries the most common genes and DNA. The sample profile shows 200,000 to 250,000 distinct CDR3 sequences; roughly 32% of them were found once. The top ten clonotypes cover 1.1% to 1.5% of the sample. The lymph node samples were taken from the axillary draining lymph nodes of breast cancer patients.

The data originate from a study of breast tumors, draining lymph nodes, adjacent tissues (dated by TCRdb to about 2016). As for the study more broadly: TCR beta repertoires were compared across tumor, adjacent nontumor tissue and axillary lymph nodes obtained from breast cancer patients. In human breast cancer, the study set out to evaluate how tumor, surrounding tissue and draining lymph node repertoires relate to one another and whether T cells may move between these sites.

The full study reports these points: The similarity between tumor and nontumor tissue repertoires was significantly greater in luminal-like breast cancer than in basal-like breast cancer. The data were judged consistent with most tumor T cells deriving from the lymph node and then expanding within tumor tissue. Tumor T-cell repertoires showed less diversity than lymph node repertoires and more diversity than nontumor tissue repertoires, and tumor T-cell repertoires showed preferential V and J gene usage. The conclusion that tumor T cells originate in lymph nodes was presented as consistent with a hypothesis rather than as directly demonstrated.

This sequence originates from a female donor with breast cancer. Some clones in this sample may be carry-over from other donors' samples. Sequencing was carried out using axillary lymph node tissue.

The sequenced DNA is TGTGCCAGCAGCTTAGGCGGGAGGTCGGCAGATACGCAGTATTTT. It codes for CASSLGGRSADTQYF. The rearrangement joined TRBV7-9 to TRBJ2-3, with 8 junctional bases fitting TRBD2. Counted from cysteine to phenylalanine, this CDR3 has 15 amino acids. Left in the record is the CDR3 DNA by itself, 45 bases read in frame from the first base. The germline V gene (reference sequence) gives CDR1 as SEHNR and CDR2 as FQNEAQ. The V end gives up 1 base and the J end 4 bases, leaving 4 bases in the junction not matched to a gene.